Sequencing of this TCR beta chain was carried out in a study of T cells in Graves' hyperthyroidism and ophthalmopathy. Study-level findings and limits: A 13 V-J model separated ophthalmopathy from stable hyperthyroidism.

This clonotype was recorded a few times. As yet, its antigen is unknown. RNA transcripts provided the source from which TCR beta CDR3 regions were amplified. HTBI primers were the set used in a first-round RT-PCR of the TCR CDR3. TCRdb itself ran the multiplex PCR reads through MiXCR, one entry per CDR3 protein. The sample shows 550,000 to 800,000 distinct CDR3 sequences, approximately 16% of them seen only once. Absence of ophthalmopathy progression within 18 months defined stable Graves' hyperthyroidism. The patients, who ranged from 18 to 65 in age, presented with newly diagnosed hyperthyroidism lasting under 2 months. The sequencing sample was made of blood. The sequence derives from a man younger than 30 with Graves' hyperthyroidism.

CDR3 protein: CASSLTSLRGDEQYF. The DNA of the CDR3 is TGTGCCAGCAGTTTGACGTCTCTCCGTGGGGACGAGCAGTACTTC. The V and J genes are TRBV28 and TRBJ2-7; D is undetermined. Trimming shortened V by 3 bases and J by 5 bases, and 17 bases separated the two germline ends. The CDR3 runs 15 residues. Germline values: CDR1 MDHEN, CDR2 SYDVKM.